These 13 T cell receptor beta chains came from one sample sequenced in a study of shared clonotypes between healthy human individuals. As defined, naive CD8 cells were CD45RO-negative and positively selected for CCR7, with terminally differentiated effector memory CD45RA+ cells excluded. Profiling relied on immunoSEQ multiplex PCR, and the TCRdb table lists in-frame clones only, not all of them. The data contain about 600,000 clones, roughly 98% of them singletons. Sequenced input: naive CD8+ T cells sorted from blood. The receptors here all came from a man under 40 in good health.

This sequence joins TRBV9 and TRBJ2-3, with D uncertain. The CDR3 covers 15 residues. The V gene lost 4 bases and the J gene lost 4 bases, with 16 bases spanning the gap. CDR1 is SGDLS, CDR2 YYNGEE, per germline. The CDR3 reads CASSKRNFFADTQYF. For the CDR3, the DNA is TGTGCCAGCAGCAAGCGAAACTTCTTTGCAGATACGCAGTATTTT.

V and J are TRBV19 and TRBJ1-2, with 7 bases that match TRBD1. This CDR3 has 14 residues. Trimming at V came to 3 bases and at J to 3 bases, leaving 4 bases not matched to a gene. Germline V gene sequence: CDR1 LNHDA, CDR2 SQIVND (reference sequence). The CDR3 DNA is TGTGCCAGTAGTATGGAGACAGGGTACTATGGCTACACCTTC. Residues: CASSMETGYYGYTF.

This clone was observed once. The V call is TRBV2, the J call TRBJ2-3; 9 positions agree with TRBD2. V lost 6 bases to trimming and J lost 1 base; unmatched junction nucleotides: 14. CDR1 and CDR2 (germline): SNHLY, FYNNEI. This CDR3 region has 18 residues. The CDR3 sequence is CASRDPFSGSGGTDTQYF. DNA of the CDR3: TGTGCCAGCAGGGACCCCTTTAGCGGGAGTGGGGGCACAGATACGCAGTATTTT.

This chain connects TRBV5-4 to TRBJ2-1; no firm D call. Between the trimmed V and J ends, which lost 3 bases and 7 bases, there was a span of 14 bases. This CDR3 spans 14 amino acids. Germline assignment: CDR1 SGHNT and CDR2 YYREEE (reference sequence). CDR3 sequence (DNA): TGTGCCAGCAGCTCCGAGGTAGCCAGTAATGAGCAGTTCTTC. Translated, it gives CASSSEVASNEQFF.

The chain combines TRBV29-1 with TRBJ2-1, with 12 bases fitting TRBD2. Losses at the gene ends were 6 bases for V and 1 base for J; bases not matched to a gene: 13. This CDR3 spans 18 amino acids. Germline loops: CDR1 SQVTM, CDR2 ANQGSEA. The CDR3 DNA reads TGCAGCGTACAGGGTAACCCTCTAGCGGGAGGGTCCTACAATGAGCAGTTCTTC. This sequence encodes CSVQGNPLAGGSYNEQFF.

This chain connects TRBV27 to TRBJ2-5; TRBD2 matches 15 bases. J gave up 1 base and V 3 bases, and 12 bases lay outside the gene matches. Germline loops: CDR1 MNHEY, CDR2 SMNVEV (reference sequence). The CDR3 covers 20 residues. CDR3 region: CASSLRIPGLAGGLQETQYF. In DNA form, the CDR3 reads TGTGCCAGCAGTTTGAGGATCCCGGGACTAGCGGGAGGCCTCCAAGAGACCCAGTACTTC.

The CDR3 loop is CASSQGRGRADYNEQFF. The CDR3 DNA reads as TGTGCCAGCTCACAGGGGCGCGGGAGGGCCGATTACAATGAGCAGTTCTTC. The chain combines TRBV18 with TRBJ2-1; 9 nucleotides line up with TRBD2. CDR3 length: 17 amino acids. The germline V gene has CDR1 KGHSH and CDR2 LQKENI. V lost 4 bases to trimming and J lost 4 bases; unmatched junction nucleotides: 11.

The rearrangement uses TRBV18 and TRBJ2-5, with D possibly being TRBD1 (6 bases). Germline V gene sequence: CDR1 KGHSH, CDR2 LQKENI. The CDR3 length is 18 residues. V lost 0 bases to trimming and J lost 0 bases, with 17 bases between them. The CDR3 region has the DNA TGTGCCAGCTCACCACCGGGTACAGGGACCTGGGACCAAGAGACCCAGTACTTC. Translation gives CASSPPGTGTWDQETQYF.

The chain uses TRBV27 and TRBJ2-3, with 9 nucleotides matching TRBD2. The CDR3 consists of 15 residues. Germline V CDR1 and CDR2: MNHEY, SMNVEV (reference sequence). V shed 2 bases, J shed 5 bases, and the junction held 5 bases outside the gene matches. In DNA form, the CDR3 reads TGTGCCAGCAGTTTAATAGCGGGAGTCAGAGATACGCAGTATTTT. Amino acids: CASSLIAGVRDTQYF.

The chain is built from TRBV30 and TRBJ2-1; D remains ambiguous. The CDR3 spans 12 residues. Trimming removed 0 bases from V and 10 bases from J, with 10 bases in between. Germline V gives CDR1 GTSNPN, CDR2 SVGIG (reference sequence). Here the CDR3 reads CAWSVSNDEQFF. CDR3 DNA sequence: TGTGCCTGGAGTGTATCTAATGACGAGCAGTTCTTC.

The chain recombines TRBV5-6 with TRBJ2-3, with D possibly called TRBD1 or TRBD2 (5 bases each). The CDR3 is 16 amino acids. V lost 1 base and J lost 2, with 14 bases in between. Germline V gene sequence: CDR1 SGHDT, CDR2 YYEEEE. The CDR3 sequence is CASSLFEGSTTDTQYF. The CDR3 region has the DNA TGTGCCAGCAGCTTGTTTGAGGGGAGCACCACAGATACGCAGTATTTT.

CDR3 in amino acids: CASSAGIQETQYF. The CDR3 DNA is TGTGCCAGCAGCGCAGGGATTCAAGAGACCCAGTACTTC. The gene calls are TRBV9 and TRBJ2-5; D perhaps matches TRBD1 (5 bases). Germline lookup yields CDR1 SGDLS and CDR2 YYNGEE. The CDR3 totals 13 residues. Trimming left V 3 bases short and J 2 bases short, with 8 bases between.

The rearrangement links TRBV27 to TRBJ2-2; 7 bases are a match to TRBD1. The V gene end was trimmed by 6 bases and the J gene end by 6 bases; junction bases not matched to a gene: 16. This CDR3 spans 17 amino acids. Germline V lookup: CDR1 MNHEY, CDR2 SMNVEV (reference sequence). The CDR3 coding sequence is TGTGCCAGCAGCTCGAAGCGCGGCAGGGGGAAAGCCGGGGAGCTGTTTTTT. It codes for CASSSKRGRGKAGELFF.